The clone carrying this T cell receptor (beta chain) was seen a few times. This sample was taken from a study of control samples from healthy donors and cancer patients. Profiling relied on immunoSEQ multiplex PCR, and the TCRdb table lists in-frame clones only, not all of them. The sample yields more than 50,000 clones, about nine tenths seen once. Deletions cut 0 bases from V and 5 bases from J, with 10 bases between. Per germline, CDR1 SGHTA and CDR2 FQGNSA. There are 14 residues in the CDR3. The specimen sequenced was PBMCs. This sequence was found in a woman in her forties or fifties with colorectal cancer. This rearrangement joins TRBV7-2 to TRBJ1-2, with D possibly matching TRBD1 (5 bases). CDR3 amino acids: CASSLAGTAYGYTF. The CDR3 DNA follows: TGTGCCAGCAGCTTAGCGGGGACGGCGTATGGCTACACCTTC. Full variable domain (outside the CDR3, taken from reference TRBV7-2 and TRBJ1-2): GAGVSQSPSNKVTEKGKDVELRCDPISGHTALYWYRQSLGQGLEFLIYFQGNSAPDKSGLPSDRFSAERTGGSVSTLTIQRTQQEDSAVYLCASSLAGTAYGYTFGSGTRLTVV.